This entry features one T cell receptor (beta chain) sequence. Clones were read by immunoSEQ multiplex PCR, and TCRdb kept only the in-frame ones, dropping some. The table shows a few hundred thousand clones, with 80% to 90% occurring only once. This record belongs to a study of blood T cell repertoires in COVID-19. The overall study: Collection of acute and convalescent COVID-19 samples took place in the United States, Italy and Spain. The analysed material was cDNA or gDNA that came from T cells, B-cell-depleted T cells, or PBMCs.

The TCR comes from a man aged 18 to 29 with COVID-19, enrolled during active disease. The specimen was peripheral blood.

The CDR3 here is CASSLVLRGGYTF. The CDR3 bases are TGTGCCAGCAGTTTAGTTCTAAGGGGTGGCTACACCTTC. The V call is TRBV12-3 or TRBV12-4, the J call TRBJ1-2, with D possibly TRBD1 on 5 matching bases. Trimming took off 1 base at V and 7 bases at J, with 10 bases between the two ends. The CDR3 runs 13 residues.